The rows below give T cell receptor beta chains drawn from one sample of a study of sequential checkpoint blockade in melanoma. Generated by immunoSEQ multiplex PCR, the TCRdb table keeps only in-frame clones and is missing some. This sample has roughly 20,000 clones, with 27% found just once. Sequences were derived from tumor tissue (inferred from file names), sampled from a patient given nivolumab and ipilimumab in sequence. The receptors shown here come from a human donor with melanoma. The CDR3 runs from the conserved cysteine through the conserved F or W. D genes are given only for firm matches. Size tells how often a clone was seen (once, few, many) or the class of an expanded clone, and some rows leave it out.

>-|TRBJ1-4|-|TRBV6-8
TGTGCCAGCAGTTACTCGGGGACACCGACAACTAATGAAAAACTGTTTTTT
CASSYSGTPTTNEKLFF
>-|TRBJ2-1|-|TRBV5-8
TGTGCCAGCAGCTTATCGGGAGTCAATGAGCAGTTCTTC
CASSLSGVNEQFF
>-|TRBJ2-5|-|TRBV28
TGTGCCAGCAGCCTTGCCGGGACAAGCCAAGAGACCCAGTACTTC
CASSLAGTSQETQYF
>-|TRBJ2-7|-|TRBV14
TGTGCCAGCAGCCAAGGGACACCCTACGAGCAGTACTTC
CASSQGTPYEQYF
>-|TRBJ2-1|-|TRBV18
TGTGCCAGCTCACCAAGCCAGGGCTACAATGAGCAGTTCTTC
CASSPSQGYNEQFF
>few|TRBJ2-4|-|TRBV19
TGTGCCAGTAGTCCCGGATTCATTCAGTACTTC
CASSPGFIQYF
>-|TRBJ2-7|-|TRBV5-1
TGCGCCACCCGCCCAGGGTCGGAGTCCTACGAGCAGTACTTC
CATRPGSESYEQYF
>few|TRBJ2-5|-|TRBV6-8
TGTGCCAGCAGTGCCCAATCGGACAGCTTCGAGGAGACCCAGTACTTC
CASSAQSDSFEETQYF
>few|TRBJ2-2|-|TRBV6-8
TGTGCCATCACTGGAGGCCCCGCCACCGGGGAGCTGTTTTTT
CAITGGPATGELFF
>few|TRBJ1-1|-|TRBV14
TGTGCCAGCAGCCCGGGACGGGCGAACACTGAAGCTTTCTTT
CASSPGRANTEAFF
>few|TRBJ1-5|TRBD1|TRBV19
TGTGCCAGTGTGGACCGGGACAGGGGGCAAAACCAGCCCCAGCATTTT
CASVDRDRGQNQPQHF
>-|TRBJ2-7|-|TRBV30
TGTGCCTGGAGTGTACACCCCTACGAGCAGTACTTC
CAWSVHPYEQYF
>-|TRBJ2-4|TRBD2|TRBV6-8
TGTGCCAGCAGTTACCTGATAGGACTTAGCGGGAGGGCCGAAAACATTCAGTACTTC
CASSYLIGLSGRAENIQYF
>-|TRBJ1-2|TRBD1|TRBV29-1
TGCAGCGTTGAAGATAGACAGGGTGGGGTTGAGGGCTACACCTTC
CSVEDRQGGVEGYTF
>-|TRBJ2-3|TRBD1|TRBV11-3
TGTGCCAGCAGCCGAGGACAGGGGGCAGATACGCAGTATTTT
CASSRGQGADTQYF
>-|TRBJ2-3|-|TRBV6-8
TGTGCCAGTTCCCGATCTTTACAAGGCGGAGATACGCAGTATTTT
CASSRSLQGGDTQYF
>few|TRBJ2-7|TRBD1|TRBV30
TGTGCCTGGACCTCCAGGGGGCGGTCCTACGAGCAGTACTTC
CAWTSRGRSYEQYF
>-|TRBJ1-2|TRBD1|TRBV11-3
TGTGCCAGCAGCTTAGATGGGGACAGGGATAACTATGGCTACACCTTC
CASSLDGDRDNYGYTF
>-|TRBJ2-5|TRBD2|TRBV6-8
TGTGCCAGCAGTTACTCGACTAGCGGGGGGATCCTCCAAGAGACCCAGTACTTC
CASSYSTSGGILQETQYF
>-|TRBJ2-7|TRBD1|TRBV30
TGTGCCTGGTCCCGGGACAGCTCCTACGAGCAGTACTTC
CAWSRDSSYEQYF
>many|TRBJ1-1|-|TRBV11-3
TGTGCCAGCAGCTTGAAAACAGGTGGTAACACTGAAGCTTTCTTT
CASSLKTGGNTEAFF
>-|TRBJ2-3|TRBD2|TRBV16
TGTGCCAGCAGCCAATCTCCATCCGGGGGGGATACGCAGTATTTT
CASSQSPSGGDTQYF
>-|TRBJ2-2|-|TRBV19
TGTGCCAGTAGTATAGATCAACTCGCGAACACCGGGGAGCTGTTTTTT
CASSIDQLANTGELFF
>few|TRBJ1-2|-|TRBV10-3
TGTGCCATCAGTGAGTCGAGGGGCGAGTATGGCTACACCTTC
CAISESRGEYGYTF
>few|TRBJ2-2|-|TRBV4-1
TGCGCCAGCAGAATAGCGACGAACACCGGGGAGCTGTTTTTT
CASRIATNTGELFF
>once|TRBJ2-2|-|TRBV18
TGTGCCAGCTCACCGTCGCAGGGGTTGGGCACCGGGGAGCTGTTTTTT
CASSPSQGLGTGELFF
>-|TRBJ1-2|TRBD1|TRBV19
TGTGCCAGTAGTAGAGGACAGGGGTCGTATGGCTACACCTTC
CASSRGQGSYGYTF
>few|TRBJ2-4|-|TRBV15
TGTGCCACCAGCAGTGCTCCTCCTGGGGCAGGAAAAAACATTCAGTACTTC
CATSSAPPGAGKNIQYF
>few|TRBJ1-6|-|TRBV11-3
TGTGCCAGCAGCCCGCGTGGGGGGCAGAATTCACCCCTCCACTTT
CASSPRGGQNSPLHF
>-|TRBJ2-2|TRBD2|TRBV29-1
TGCAGCGTTGGTCTAGCGGGGGAGGGCGGGGAGCTGTTTTTT
CSVGLAGEGGELFF
>few|TRBJ2-7|-|TRBV6-8
TGTGCCAGCAGCCTAACATGGGCTGCCGAGCAGTACTTC
CASSLTWAAEQYF
>few|TRBJ2-7|-|TRBV9
TGTGCCAGCAGCGTAGACAGCGAGGCCTACGAGCAGTACTTC
CASSVDSEAYEQYF
>-|TRBJ2-7|TRBD1|TRBV19
TGTGCCAGTAGTAAGGGACAGGGGCTGTTATACGAGCAGTACTTC
CASSKGQGLLYEQYF